The sequence of this T cell receptor beta chain was determined in a study of T cell responses to AZD1222 COVID-19 vaccine. Background on the study: Timing groups of about 4 and about 12 weeks for second doses were pooled.

Some clones are missing from TCRdb's copy, which holds only in-frame ones; the method was immunoSEQ multiplex PCR. Among approximately 180,000 clones, 70% to 90% were seen once, and the ten largest hold 7.7%. General study findings and limits: Among the donors, most were white British and more were female, and clonal diversity was possibly underestimated. It was only a handful of AZD1222 recipients who were seropositive at baseline. After the peak T cell response, and only then, were repertoires sampled.

The CDR3 is made up of 13 amino acids. Germline CDR1 reads LGHDT; CDR2 reads YNNKEL (reference sequence). V lost 0 bases and J 7 bases, leaving 7 bases between the germline ends. The table lists this clone with a few counts. Its antigen remains unidentified. Specimen: peripheral blood, collected on day 0 of AZD1222 vaccination. The sequence derives from an adult in good health. The rearrangement uses TRBV3-1 (or the pseudogene TRBV3-2) and TRBJ1-5; D is ambiguous. The CDR3 sequence: CASSQDHLQPQHF. CDR3 DNA sequence: TGTGCCAGCAGCCAAGATCATCTCCAGCCCCAGCATTTT.